The 6 T cell receptor beta chains reported below all come from one sample, sequenced in a study of T cells in Graves' hyperthyroidism and ophthalmopathy. Amplification yielded TCR beta CDR3 regions, with RNA transcripts as the source. First-round RT-PCR of the TCR CDR3 relied on the HTBI primer set. TCRdb re-derived calls from the multiplex PCR reads in MiXCR, one entry per CDR3 protein. The profile shows 650,000 to 750,000 distinct CDR3 sequences, less than 15% of them singletons. Material for sequencing was blood. All receptors derive from a woman younger than 30 with Graves' hyperthyroidism.

This clonotype occurred a few times. The chain has TRBV20-1 and TRBJ2-7, with D perhaps TRBD1 (6 bases). The CDR3 is 14 residues long. The V end was cut by 6 bases, the J end by 1 base, with 16 bases between. The germline CDR1 and CDR2 sequences are DFQATT and SNEGSKA (reference sequence). Here the CDR3 reads CSAQKAGASYEQYF. CDR3 nucleotides: TGCAGTGCCCAGAAGGCAGGGGCTTCCTACGAGCAGTACTTC.

The chain joins TRBV11-2 to TRBJ2-5; maybe TRBD1 (6 bases). This CDR3 has 15 amino acids. Trimming stripped 0 bases from V and 4 bases from J, with 12 bases between. CDR1 SGHAT and CDR2 FQNNGV come from the germline V gene. CDR3 in DNA: TGTGCCAGCAGCTTAGATCTTGGACAGCGAGAGACCCAGTACTTC. Encoded protein: CASSLDLGQRETQYF.

This clonotype was detected many times. The chain employs TRBV9 and TRBJ1-1, with 7 bases aligning to TRBD1. V lost 1 base to trimming and J lost 3 bases; unmatched junction nucleotides: 6. The CDR3 has 15 amino acids. Germline-derived CDR1 and CDR2 are SGDLS and YYNGEE. The chain's CDR3 is CASSVSTGWDTEAFF. CDR3 coding DNA: TGTGCCAGCAGCGTATCGACAGGGTGGGACACTGAAGCTTTCTTT.

The sample holds many counts of this clonotype. The chain has TRBV6-2 or TRBV6-3 and TRBJ2-1; 9 nucleotides match TRBD2. This CDR3 region has 18 residues. In germline, CDR1 is MNHEY, CDR2 SVGEGT. V shed 5 bases and J 1 base; nucleotides not matched to a gene: 12. The CDR3 DNA follows: TGTGCCAGCAGTCTTCTACGGGCAGCGGGAGGATCCTACAATGAGCAGTTCTTC. Translation: CASSLLRAAGGSYNEQFF.

This clonotype occurred once. V usage is TRBV12-3 or TRBV12-4 and J usage is TRBJ2-1; 11 bases agree with TRBD2. The CDR3 sequence is 16 residues long. Losses at the gene ends were 6 bases for V and 3 bases for J; bases not matched to a gene: 7. The CDR3, as DNA: TGTGCCAGCAGCGGTACTACTAGCGGGAGCTACAATGAGCAGTTCTTC. Encoded protein: CASSGTTSGSYNEQFF.

This clonotype was counted ten times or more. The rearrangement links TRBV7-9 to TRBJ1-1; D is perhaps TRBD1 (6 bases). V lost 5 bases and J 3 bases, leaving 16 bases between the germline ends. Germline V gives CDR1 SEHNR, CDR2 FQNEAQ (reference sequence). The CDR3 sequence is 15 residues long. CDR3 sequence (DNA): TGTGCCAGCAGCCCCGACTGGGGACATCACACTGAAGCTTTCTTT. Its translation is CASSPDWGHHTEAFF.